Below, one T cell receptor (beta chain) is given with its context. The target antigen is unknown. The record originates from a study of OX40 agonist ivuxolimab in advanced cancers. Whole-study results and caveats: At doses 0.1 to 3.0 mg/kg, CD4+ and CD8+ clones expanded.

Assay used: immunoSEQ multiplex PCR; TCRdb lists only in-frame clones, some missing. The sample has about 58,000 clones; about 90% are singletons. The CDR3 has 14 amino acids. Germline V gene lookup returns CDR1 MNHEY and CDR2 SVGAGI. Trimming pared 7 bases from V and 4 bases from J, leaving 14 bases between. The source material was CD4+ or CD8+ T cells sorted from blood, sampled in a trial of the OX40 agonist ivuxolimab. The chain uses TRBV6-5 and TRBJ2-1; D is ambiguous. This receptor was identified in an adult with an advanced solid tumor such as melanoma, head and neck, liver or kidney cancer. The chain's CDR3 is CASIYSTIYNEQFF. The DNA for the CDR3 is TGTGCCAGCATCTACTCTACCATTTACAATGAGCAGTTCTTC.